This T cell receptor (beta chain) was found in a study of immune reconstitution after stem cell transplant in scleroderma. This clonotype is labeled as medium-sized. Germline lookup yields CDR1 SGHTA and CDR2 FQGTGA. The CDR3 totals 18 residues. Trimming cost V 2 bases and J 5 bases; bases outside gene matches: 12. TCRdb fed the RT-PCR reads into MiXCR, producing one record per CDR3 protein. The sample contains roughly 2,800 distinct CDR3 sequences, around 3.3% of which appear only once. The TCR comes from a human donor with systemic sclerosis. The chain recombines TRBV7-3 with TRBJ2-1; TRBD2 agrees at 10 bases. Sample collection occurred before or after autologous hematopoietic stem cell transplantation (not recorded which). The DNA for the CDR3 is TGTGCCAGCAGCTTAGGTTGGAGGGAGCGGGAGGGCGACAATGAGCAGTTCTTC. As protein: CASSLGWREREGDNEQFF.